The T cell receptor beta chain under discussion was sequenced for a study of vaccination effects on CD4 cells after COVID-19 (dated by TCRdb to the early 2020s). A note on the overall study: Each participant received two doses of an mRNA SARS-CoV-2 vaccine, either BNT162b2 or mRNA-1273. The Oncomine TCR Beta short-read assay on an Illumina iSeq 100 was used to sequence cultures from other donors in the study. SARS-CoV-2 spike-specific CD4+ TCR repertoires from before and after mRNA vaccination were compared in COVID-19 convalescent patients and in infection-naive vaccine recipients. A total of 10 COVID-19 convalescent patients and several SARS-CoV-2-naive healthy vaccine recipients were included in the full study.

What the work shows at the level of the full study, not this receptor alone: At late post-vaccination timepoints, both infection-induced and vaccine-induced clones showed marked clonal contraction, consistent with waning T cell responses. In healthy vaccine recipients, vaccine-induced clones were almost all SARS-CoV-2 mono-reactive, with only 1 of 255 being cross-reactive with common cold coronaviruses. Limitations of the study were the small number of convalescent patients and the absence of early post-infection timepoints.

Preparation of the library involved the immunoSEQ multiplex PCR assay. DNA from the cultured and isolated CD4+ T cells underwent TCR beta CDR3 sequencing. Under the source paper's analysis protocol: Non-productive TCR sequences were removed, reads were trimmed to the CDR3 region, and CDR3s of at least 7 amino acids were retained. The MANAFEST web app was used to pick out antigen-specific clonotypes by comparing their expansion in peptide wells with that in reference cultures. Positive clones required FDR<0.05 expansion versus reference and all other wells, odds ratio above 5, and frequency above 0.1% in two replicate wells. Cross-reactive clonotypes were defined as significantly expanded in SARS-CoV-2 spike wells and in at least one common cold coronavirus spike condition. Levenshtein distance calculated with the stringdist R package was used to assess CDR3 similarity, and unrooted trees were constructed with ape in R 3.6.1. TCRdb obtained this table from immuneACCESS and retained in-frame rearrangements with V and J assigned. These tables miss some clones; where compared with another copy, unresolved V genes account for less than half of the shortfall, and the remainder is unexplained. V and J calls and clone size are those listed in that table; D and trimming were worked out from the DNA. The sample includes 35,000 to 45,000 clones, with around three quarters observed a single time. The top ten clonotypes cover about 10% of the sample.

From cysteine to phenylalanine, the CDR3 is 14 amino acids long. Just the 42-base CDR3 DNA is kept, in frame starting at base 1. CDR1 and CDR2 are read off the germline V gene as KGHSH and LQKENI. The V end gives up 4 bases and the J end 3 bases, leaving 3 bases in the junction not matched to a gene. In the ViraFEST assay, PBMC were stimulated with viral peptide pools, and TCR sequencing was then used to find antigen-specific CD4+ T cell clonotypes based on their expansion. After approximately eleven days of culture, CD4+ T cells were isolated with the EasySep CD4+ T cell isolation kit. The absence of prior SARS-CoV-2 infection in healthy vaccine recipients was confirmed by negative nucleocapsid antibodies before and after vaccination. Each well held two million PBMC cultured in IMDM containing about 5.4% human AB serum, roughly 9.9 IU/ml IL-2 and gentamicin, along with about 9.3 ug/ml peptides. On days 3 and 7, half of the culture medium was replaced with fresh IL-2-containing medium. Unless noted otherwise, every peptide stimulation condition was cultured in triplicate wells. Using Ficoll-Paque Plus gradient centrifugation, PBMC were separated from whole blood and then either used fresh or cryopreserved at -140C. Overlapping peptide pools spanned the spike proteins of SARS-CoV-2 and the common cold coronaviruses HCoV-NL63, HCoV-OC43 and HCoV-229E. The QIAamp micro DNA kit was used to extract genomic DNA from the cultured CD4+ T cells.

As concerns this clone: The clone's antigen remains unknown. The input lacks base qualities; no much larger clone sits a single base away.

Sequenced here: CD4+ T cells from PBMCs cultured with SARS-CoV-2 spike peptides, sampled before COVID-19 vaccination. The cell subset or site label for this specimen denotes: SARS-CoV-2 spike overlapping peptide pool stimulation. The clonotype comes from a human donor who received a COVID-19 vaccine. This chain joins TRBV18 to TRBJ1-2; TRBD1 matches 9 bases in the middle. The CDR3 amino acid sequence is: CASSLQGADYGYTF. The DNA sequence follows: TGTGCCAGCTCACTACAGGGGGCGGACTATGGCTACACCTTC.